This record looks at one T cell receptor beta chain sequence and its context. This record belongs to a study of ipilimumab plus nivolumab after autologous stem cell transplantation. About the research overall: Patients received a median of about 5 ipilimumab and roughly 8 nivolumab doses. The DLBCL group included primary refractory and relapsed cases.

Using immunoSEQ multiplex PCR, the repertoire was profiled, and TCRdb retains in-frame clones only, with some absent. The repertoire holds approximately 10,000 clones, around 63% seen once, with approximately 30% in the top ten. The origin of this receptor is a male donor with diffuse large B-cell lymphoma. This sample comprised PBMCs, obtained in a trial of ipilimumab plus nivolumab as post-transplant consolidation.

The CDR3 protein is CASSLSGTDYGYTF. The CDR3 nucleotides are TGTGCCAGCAGCTTGTCCGGGACGGACTATGGCTACACCTTC. V usage is TRBV7-3 and J usage is TRBJ1-2, with D possibly being TRBD1 (5 bases). In germline, CDR1 is SGHTA, CDR2 FQGTGA. This CDR3 is built from 14 residues. With 3 bases removed from V and 3 bases from J, the gap between germline ends came to 11 bases.